This T cell receptor beta chain came from a study of neurological immune-mediated disorders. This clonotype was counted ten times or more. TCRdb reprocessed the 5' RACE reads via MiXCR and lists one record per CDR3 protein. Of under 80,000 distinct CDR3 sequences in the sample, roughly 5% are singletons; the top ten hold roughly 2.8%. This receptor was identified in a woman between 25 and 40 years old with multiple sclerosis. The sequenced material came from PBMCs.

CDR3 sequence: CATSPDYSQETQYF. The CDR3 DNA reads as TGTGCCACCAGCCCGGACTATTCCCAAGAGACCCAGTACTTC. The chain has TRBV15 and TRBJ2-5; TRBD2 might be the D (6 bases). Per germline, CDR1 LNHNV and CDR2 YYDKDF (reference sequence). This CDR3 has 14 amino acids. Trimming removed 5 bases at V and 1 base at J, with 11 bases between.